This TCR beta chain was sequenced for a study of early stage breast cancer tumors. The assay was immunoSEQ multiplex PCR, and TCRdb's table has in-frame clones only and misses some. Of 25,000 to 35,000 clones detected, approximately 70% appear once; the ten largest clones hold about 9.5%. The germline V gene has CDR1 SGHRS and CDR2 YFSETQ. V dropped 4 bases and J dropped 0 bases, with 14 bases sitting between them. The CDR3 totals 15 residues. This clone was detected only a few times. The specimen sequenced was breast tumor tissue. The rearrangement uses TRBV5-1 and TRBJ2-7; perhaps TRBD1 as D (6 bases). The clonotype was recovered from a person aged 25-39 years with breast cancer. CDR3 sequence: CASSIQGTTSYEQYF. CDR3 bases: TGCGCCAGCAGCATACAAGGGACAACCTCCTACGAGCAGTACTTC.